The rows below give T cell receptor beta chains drawn from one sample of a study of blood T cell repertoires in COVID-19. Clones were sequenced by immunoSEQ multiplex PCR, and TCRdb holds only the in-frame ones, with some missing. Of some 250,000 clones listed, around four fifths are singletons. Material for sequencing was peripheral blood. The receptors here all came from a man aged 60 to 69 with acute or convalescent COVID-19. Each CDR3 is given with its conserved first and last residue.

J gene	V gene	CDR3 protein
TRBJ2-2	TRBV5-4	CASSSRGYVRGANTGELFF
TRBJ2-3	TRBV5-1	CASSLASLAIDTQYF
TRBJ2-2	TRBV7-3	CASSSYGGSNTGELFF
TRBJ1-1	TRBV6-2/TRBV6-3	CASSYNRGGEAFF
TRBJ1-1	TRBV10-3	CATTANTEAFF
TRBJ2-2	TRBV4-2	CASSQGRSTGELFF
TRBJ2-7	TRBV5-6	CASSDRLSYEQYF
TRBJ2-1	TRBV9	CASGERGSSYNEQFF
TRBJ2-1	TRBV2	CASCKLRYEQFF
TRBJ2-1	TRBV7-3	CASSSDYAEQFF
TRBJ1-3	TRBV6-6	CASSYSGQIGYTIYF
TRBJ2-2	TRBV9	CASSLNTGELFF
TRBJ1-1	TRBV20-1	CSASPGAEAFF
TRBJ1-6	TRBV6-5	CASSLQGLGTLHF
TRBJ1-4	TRBV9	CASSPRTGKGNEKLFF
TRBJ2-3	TRBV11-2	CASSLDLVTPQYF